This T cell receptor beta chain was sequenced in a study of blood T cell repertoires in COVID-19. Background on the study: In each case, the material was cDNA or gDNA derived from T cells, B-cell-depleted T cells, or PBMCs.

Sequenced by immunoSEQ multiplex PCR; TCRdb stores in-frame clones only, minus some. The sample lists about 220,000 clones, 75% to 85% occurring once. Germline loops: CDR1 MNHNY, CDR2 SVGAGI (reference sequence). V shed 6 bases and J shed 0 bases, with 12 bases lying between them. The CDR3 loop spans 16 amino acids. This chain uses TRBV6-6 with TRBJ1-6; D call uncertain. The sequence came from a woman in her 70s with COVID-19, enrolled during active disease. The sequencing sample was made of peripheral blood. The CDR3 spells CASRPQVNSYNSPLHF. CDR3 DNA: TGTGCCAGCAGGCCCCAGGTTAACTCCTATAATTCACCCCTCCACTTT.